This T cell receptor (beta chain) was recovered during a study of blood T cell repertoires in COVID-19. In the study overall: Acute and convalescent COVID-19 samples came from the United States, Italy and Spain.

V trimming: 5 bases; J trimming: 5 bases; junction bases outside the gene matches: 6. There are 15 residues in the CDR3. CDR1 is SGHTA, CDR2 FQGNSA, per germline. As originally analysed: Estimated nucleated cell counts came from reference gene primer amplification. Sequenced by immunoSEQ multiplex PCR; TCRdb stores in-frame clones only, minus some. V, J and clone size were drawn from that table, and D and trimming were deduced from the DNA. The table has 150,000 to 200,000 clones, roughly 80% seen once. The clonotype comes from a man between 65 and 85 years old with acute or convalescent COVID-19. Sequences were obtained from peripheral blood. V is TRBV7-2 and J is TRBJ1-5, with 10 bases matching TRBD1. The DNA for the CDR3 is TGTGCCAGCAGCGGACGGACAGGGGGGGATCAGCCCCAGCATTTT. Translated, it gives CASSGRTGGDQPQHF.